Presented here are 26 T cell receptor beta chains from one specimen sequenced in a study of response to subunit inactivated influenza vaccine. TCRdb fed the RT-PCR reads into MiXCR, producing one record per CDR3 protein. Of around 520,000 distinct CDR3 sequences in the sample, over 25% were seen once. Sequences were derived from CD4+ T cells sorted from PBMCs, sampled more than 4 days after vaccination. The receptors come from a man aged 45-65 years who received an inactivated influenza vaccine.

The V call is TRBV12-3 or TRBV12-4, the J call TRBJ2-1; TRBD2 agrees at 7 bases. This CDR3 region has 12 residues. The trim removed 7 bases at V and 8 bases at J, leaving 5 bases unmatched. In nucleotides, the CDR3 is TGTGCCAGCACTACTAGCGCCCATGAGCAGTTCTTC. As protein: CASTTSAHEQFF.

The J gene is TRBJ2-3, the V gene TRBV19; a possible D gene is TRBD1 (6 bases). From germline, CDR1 is LNHDA and CDR2 SQIVND (reference sequence). CDR3 length equals 14 residues. Between the trimmed V and J ends, which lost 10 bases and 2 bases, there was a span of 16 bases. The CDR3 loop reads CAISQGHLTDTQYF. For the CDR3, the DNA is TGTGCCATTTCACAGGGTCATCTCACAGATACGCAGTATTTT.

This clonotype was seen more than once but under ten times. The V gene is TRBV6-1, the J gene TRBJ2-7; no reliable D call. Germline-derived CDR1 and CDR2 are MNHNS and SASEGT. Trimming left V 3 bases short and J 4 bases short, with 10 bases between. The CDR3 has 13 residues. The chain's CDR3 is CASSDRPIYEQYF. The CDR3 DNA follows: TGTGCCAGCAGTGACCGACCGATATACGAGCAGTACTTC.

This clonotype was detected only a few times. This chain connects TRBV5-1 to TRBJ2-2; tentative D call: TRBD2 (7 bases). CDR3 length equals 19 residues. The ends were cut back, 0 bases at V and 5 bases at J, with 23 bases in the middle. Per the germline V gene, CDR1 is SGHRS and CDR2 is YFSETQ. CDR3 sequence: CASSLVSWTAGFRTGELFF. CDR3 nucleotide sequence: TGCGCCAGCAGCTTGGTATCATGGACAGCGGGATTTAGGACCGGGGAGCTGTTTTTT.

This clonotype has only a few counts. The chain has TRBV4-2 and TRBJ1-1; 7 nucleotides line up with TRBD1. In germline, CDR1 is LGHNA, CDR2 YNFKEQ. The CDR3 extends over 14 amino acids. The V and J ends lost 0 bases and 5 bases, in that order; junction bases with no gene match: 3. The CDR3 coding sequence is TGTGCCAGCAGCCAAGAACAGGGGAGGACTGAAGCTTTCTTT. This codes for CASSQEQGRTEAFF.

The sample holds a few counts of this clonotype. This chain links TRBV5-6 with TRBJ1-5; D remains unclear. CDR1 and CDR2 (germline): SGHDT, YYEEEE. There are 13 residues in the CDR3. Deletions cut 2 bases from V and 4 bases from J, with 7 bases between. The CDR3 loop reads CASSFDGNQPQHF. CDR3 nucleotides: TGTGCCAGCAGCTTTGACGGGAATCAGCCCCAGCATTTT.

The gene calls are TRBV6-5 and TRBJ2-1, with unresolved D. The CDR3 is made up of 14 amino acids. The germline V and J ends were trimmed by 2 bases and 5 bases, with 10 bases remaining between them. Germline V gene sequence: CDR1 MNHEY, CDR2 SVGAGI. In DNA, the CDR3 is TGTGCCAGCAGTTACAAGGCACGTAACAATGAGCAGTTCTTC. Its protein product is CASSYKARNNEQFF.

The V and J genes are TRBV12-3 or TRBV12-4 and TRBJ2-7, with D perhaps being TRBD1 or TRBD2 (5 bases each). Trimming removed 3 bases from V and 4 bases from J, with 10 bases in between. The CDR3 covers 13 residues. CDR3 sequence reads: CASSLRGWYEQYF. The CDR3 region has the DNA TGTGCCAGCAGTTTGAGGGGTTGGTACGAGCAGTACTTC.

The chain carries TRBV25-1 and TRBJ2-1; 11 bases are shared with TRBD2. Unmatched junction bases numbered 3, after V lost 5 bases and J lost 6 bases. Per germline, CDR1 MGHDK and CDR2 SYGVNS. The CDR3 sequence is 14 residues long. The CDR3 loop is CASSITSGGNEQFF. The CDR3 bases are TGTGCCAGCAGTATCACTAGCGGGGGCAATGAGCAGTTCTTC.

This clonotype turned up a few times. The chain is built from TRBV5-1 and TRBJ2-5; tentatively, D is TRBD1 (6 bases). The germline V and J ends were trimmed by 0 bases and 4 bases, with 16 bases remaining between them. The CDR3 consists of 16 residues. CDR1 and CDR2 from the germline V gene are SGHRS and YFSETQ. Written as DNA, the CDR3 is TGCGCCAGCAGCTTGGCCCAGGGGTTCGGCGGAGAGACCCAGTACTTC. It encodes CASSLAQGFGGETQYF.

This chain links TRBV20-1 with TRBJ1-3; tentatively, D is TRBD1 (6 bases). Trimming stripped 4 bases from V and 4 bases from J, with 14 bases between. This CDR3 comprises 14 residues. Germline lookup yields CDR1 DFQATT and CDR2 SNEGSKA (reference sequence). CDR3 nucleotide sequence: TGCAGTGCTATTCGGGGGCTGGGCGGAAACACCATATATTTT. It specifies CSAIRGLGGNTIYF.

The sample holds many counts of this clonotype. The chain recombines TRBV28 with TRBJ2-1, with 7 nucleotides matching TRBD2. Germline V gene lookup returns CDR1 MDHEN and CDR2 SYDVKM. The CDR3 is made up of 15 amino acids. Germline trimming cut 3 bases from V and 3 bases from J; bases unmatched to any gene: 5. CDR3 in amino acids: CASSFPSGDYNEQFF. The CDR3 coding sequence is TGTGCCAGCAGTTTCCCTAGCGGAGACTACAATGAGCAGTTCTTC. The variable domain in full, with the rest retrieved from reference TRBV28 and TRBJ2-1, is DVKVTQSSRYLVKRTGEKVFLECVQDMDHENMFWYRQDPGLGLRLIYFSYDVKMKEKGDIPEGYSVSREKKERFSLILESASTNQTSMYLCASSFPSGDYNEQFFGPGTRLTVL.

To note about this clonotype: One base away lies a much larger clone, so this may be a sequencing read error. V gene TRBV6-5 combines with J gene TRBJ2-2; D remains unclear. Germline lookup yields CDR1 MNHEY and CDR2 SVGAGI. CDR3 length: 14 amino acids. Trimming took off 2 bases at V and 2 bases at J, with 6 bases between the two ends. The CDR3 region is CASSYEINTGELFF. CDR3 sequence (DNA): TGTGCCAGCAGTTACGAGATTAACACCGGGGAGCTGTTTTTT.

The chain links TRBV4-2 to TRBJ1-1; D perhaps matches TRBD1 (5 bases). Germline lookup yields CDR1 LGHNA and CDR2 YNFKEQ. Trimming pared 4 bases from V and 8 bases from J, leaving 11 bases between. The CDR3 runs to 12 residues. The CDR3 region is CASSRRGAEAFF. The CDR3 nucleotides are TGTGCCAGCAGCCGTAGAGGGGCCGAAGCTTTCTTT.

A few counts support this clonotype. This chain uses TRBV5-1 with TRBJ1-4; TRBD1 matches 7 bases. V dropped 0 bases and J dropped 4; count of bases not matched to a gene: 3. This CDR3 comprises 15 residues. Germline CDR1 SGHRS, CDR2 YFSETQ. The chain's CDR3 is CASSLEGGSNEKLFF. CDR3 sequence (DNA): TGCGCCAGCAGCTTGGAAGGGGGCAGTAATGAAAAACTGTTTTTT. Full variable domain (rest looked up from reference TRBV5-1 and TRBJ1-4): KAGVTQTPRYLIKTRGQQVTLSCSPISGHRSVSWYQQTPGQGLQFLFEYFSETQRNKGNFPGRFSGRQFSNSRSEMNVSTLELGDSALYLCASSLEGGSNEKLFFGSGTQLSVL.

This clonotype was detected a few times. CDR3 in amino acids: CASSLEGHQAYEQYF. In DNA, the CDR3 is TGTGCCAGCAGCTTAGAGGGACACCAGGCCTACGAGCAGTACTTC. The chain uses TRBV7-2 and TRBJ2-7; possibly TRBD1 for D (6 bases). The length of the CDR3 is 15 residues. V was pared by 1 base and J by 2 bases, with 12 bases between. CDR1 is SGHTA, CDR2 FQGNSA, per germline. The variable domain in full, with the rest retrieved from reference TRBV7-2 and TRBJ2-7, is GAGVSQSPSNKVTEKGKDVELRCDPISGHTALYWYRQSLGQGLEFLIYFQGNSAPDKSGLPSDRFSAERTGGSVSTLTIQRTQQEDSAVYLCASSLEGHQAYEQYFGPGTRLTVT.

This clonotype has a handful of counts. This rearrangement joins TRBV20-1 to TRBJ2-7; D is possibly TRBD2 (5 bases). Germline CDR1 is DFQATT and CDR2 is SNEGSKA (reference sequence). The V gene lost 3 bases and the J gene lost 6 bases, with 12 bases spanning the gap. The CDR3 contains 12 residues. The DNA for the CDR3 is TGCAGTGCTAGTATGGGGAGACCCGAGCAGTACTTC. This encodes CSASMGRPEQYF.

This clonotype was found once. V is TRBV7-8 and J is TRBJ2-2, with 12 positions matching TRBD2. CDR1 and CDR2 (germline): SGHVS, FQNEAQ. This CDR3 has 15 amino acids. J was trimmed by 8 bases and V by 4 bases; bases with no gene match: 5. The CDR3 bases are TGTGCCAGCAGCTCTAGCGGGAGGGCCCCTGGGGAGCTGTTTTTT. This encodes CASSSSGRAPGELFF.

There are a few counts of this clonotype. V gene TRBV6-1 combines with J gene TRBJ2-5; 9 nucleotides match TRBD2. Germline V gene sequence: CDR1 MNHNS, CDR2 SASEGT. The CDR3 totals 13 residues. The V and J ends lost 6 bases and 5 bases, in that order; junction bases with no gene match: 4. CDR3 sequence: CASRSGGHETQYF. CDR3 DNA: TGTGCCAGCAGGAGCGGGGGGCACGAGACCCAGTACTTC.

This clonotype was counted at least ten times. The rearrangement joins TRBV27 to TRBJ2-1; 12 bases fit TRBD2. CDR1 MNHEY and CDR2 SMNVEV come from the germline V gene (reference sequence). The V and J ends lost 3 bases and 5 bases, in that order; junction bases with no gene match: 2. There are 15 residues in the CDR3. The chain's CDR3 is CASSFLAGGHNEQFF. The CDR3 nucleotides read TGTGCCAGCAGTTTTCTAGCGGGAGGGCACAATGAGCAGTTCTTC.

The J gene is TRBJ2-3, the V gene TRBV24-1; D is unclear. V gave up 6 bases and J gave up 4 bases, with 10 bases separating them. This CDR3 has 13 residues. Looked up from germline, CDR1 is KGHDR and CDR2 is SFDVKD. CDR3 region: CATSPPRADTQYF. The CDR3 DNA is TGTGCCACCAGTCCCCCCCGGGCAGATACGCAGTATTTT.

About this clonotype: One end of the junction fails to match germline, which may point to a read error. This chain uses TRBV3-1 with TRBJ2-1; TRBD2 is a possible D gene (5 bases). The CDR3 contains 13 residues. Germline CDR1 reads LGHDT; CDR2 reads YNNKEL (reference sequence). CDR3 bases: TGCGCCAGCAGCCAAGTTTTAGGGAGTGAGCAGTTCTTC. Its protein is CASSQVLGSEQFF.

This clonotype was found a few times. The CDR3 reads CASSLLTSHEQFF. The CDR3 DNA reads as TGTGCCAGCAGCCTTCTCACTAGCCATGAGCAGTTCTTC. The chain uses TRBV7-2 and TRBJ2-1, with a tentative D call TRBD2 (6 bases). Between the trimmed V and J ends, which lost 5 bases and 8 bases, there was a span of 13 bases. In germline, CDR1 is SGHTA, CDR2 FQGNSA. The CDR3 sequence is 13 residues long. Supplemented by reference TRBV7-2 and TRBJ2-1, the full variable domain reads GAGVSQSPSNKVTEKGKDVELRCDPISGHTALYWYRQSLGQGLEFLIYFQGNSAPDKSGLPSDRFSAERTGGSVSTLTIQRTQQEDSAVYLCASSLLTSHEQFFGPGTRLTVL.

The genes are TRBV7-9 and TRBJ1-1; no clear D. CDR3 length: 12 amino acids. Trimming cost V 2 bases and J 6 bases, with 7 bases left between them. Germline CDR1 and CDR2: SEHNR and FQNEAQ (reference sequence). The CDR3 DNA is TGTGCCAGCAGCTTAAAAGGACCTGAAGCTTTCTTT. Translation: CASSLKGPEAFF.

V usage is TRBV12-5 and J usage is TRBJ2-5; D gene uncertain. V shed 2 bases and J shed 7 bases, with 11 bases lying between them. The CDR3 is 13 amino acids. Per the germline V gene, CDR1 is LGHNT and CDR2 is FRNRAP. CDR3: CASGLTVIGTQYF. The CDR3 DNA reads TGTGCTAGTGGTTTGACGGTCATTGGGACCCAGTACTTC. Full variable domain (missing parts from reference TRBV12-5 and TRBJ2-5): DARVTQTPRHKVTEMGQEVTMRCQPILGHNTVFWYRQTMMQGLELLAYFRNRAPLDDSGMPKDRFSAEMPDATLATLKIQPSEPRDSAVYFCASGLTVIGTQYFGPGTRLLVL.

This clonotype was observed at least ten times. The chain uses TRBV25-1 and TRBJ2-1; D is perhaps TRBD1 or TRBD2 (7 bases each). This CDR3 region has 16 residues. Germline values: CDR1 MGHDK, CDR2 SYGVNS. V dropped 2 bases and J dropped 7 bases, with 18 bases sitting between them. The CDR3 region has the DNA TGTGCCAGCAGTGAACTCCTCAGGGGGGGGAGTAATGAGCAGTTCTTC. It specifies CASSELLRGGSNEQFF. Full variable domain (remainder filled in from reference TRBV25-1 and TRBJ2-1): EADIYQTPRYLVIGTGKKITLECSQTMGHDKMYWYQQDPGMELHLIHYSYGVNSTEKGDLSSESTVSRIRTEHFPLTLESARPSHTSQYLCASSELLRGGSNEQFFGPGTRLTVL.